The 23 T cell receptor beta chains given below trace back to one sample, sequenced in a study of blood T cells in healthy people across ages. Primers used in a second PCR of roughly 7 to 11 cycles were a sample-barcoded 5' primer and a J-beta primer mix. MiXCR, applied by TCRdb to the 5' RACE reads, yields one record per CDR3 protein. The sample includes hundreds of thousands of distinct CDR3 sequences, about 52% of them seen just once. Specimen: blood. The receptors shown here come from a woman aged 55 to 70 in good health.

This clonotype showed up just a few times. CDR3 sequence: CASSPDGDYEQYF. The CDR3 nucleotides are TGCGCCAGCAGCCCTGACGGGGACTACGAGCAGTACTTC. The V and J genes are TRBV5-1 and TRBJ2-7; D is possibly TRBD2 (5 bases). Germline V gives CDR1 SGHRS, CDR2 YFSETQ. The CDR3 loop spans 13 amino acids. V was pared by 4 bases and J by 3 bases, with 11 bases between.

The genes are TRBV5-1 and TRBJ2-3; D is ambiguous. Trimming stripped 0 bases from V and 0 bases from J, with 8 bases between. This CDR3 has 15 amino acids. Germline V gene sequence: CDR1 SGHRS, CDR2 YFSETQ. The CDR3: CASSLVLGSTDTQYF. The CDR3 DNA reads as TGCGCCAGCAGCTTGGTTTTGGGAAGCACAGATACGCAGTATTTT.

This clonotype was seen a few times. This rearrangement joins TRBV30 to TRBJ2-4; D remains unclear. The J call may be in error: the DNA end matches TRBJ2-7 better. The CDR3 sequence is 12 residues long. Germline-derived CDR1 and CDR2 are GTSNPN and SVGIG (reference sequence). In nucleotides, the CDR3 is TGTGCCTGGAGTGAGCTTCGTTACGAGCAGTACTTC. This gives the protein CAWSELRYEQYF.

The CDR3 region is CASSPPGQGSYGYTF. DNA for the CDR3: TGTGCCAGCTCACCACCGGGACAGGGAAGTTATGGCTACACCTTC. The V and J genes are TRBV18 and TRBJ1-2; 9 nucleotides match TRBD1. The germline CDR1 and CDR2 sequences are KGHSH and LQKENI. With 0 bases clipped from V and 5 bases from J, the junction kept 4 bases outside the gene matches. The CDR3 is made up of 15 amino acids. Drawing the rest from reference TRBV18 and TRBJ1-2, the complete variable domain is NAGVMQNPRHLVRRRGQEARLRCSPMKGHSHVYWYRQLPEEGLKFMVYLQKENIIDESGMPKERFSAEFPKEGPSILRIQQVVRGDSAAYFCASSPPGQGSYGYTFGSGTRLTVV.

The CDR3 is CASSPGTGYMNTEAFF. For the CDR3, the DNA is TGTGCCAGCTCCCCAGGGACAGGCTACATGAACACTGAAGCTTTCTTT. This chain links TRBV18 with TRBJ1-1, with 8 bases identical to TRBD1. Per germline, CDR1 KGHSH and CDR2 LQKENI. The CDR3 has 16 residues. V shed 6 bases and J 0 bases; nucleotides not matched to a gene: 9.

The rearrangement uses TRBV10-3 and TRBJ1-6; 10 bases match TRBD1. The ends lost 6 bases at V and 5 bases at J; junction bases unmatched: 4. Germline CDR1 and CDR2: ENHRY and SYGVKD. The CDR3 spans 15 residues. The CDR3 DNA sequence: TGTGCCATCAGGGGACAGGGGTCGGATAATTCACCCCTCCACTTT. It is translated as CAIRGQGSDNSPLHF.

The chain employs TRBV9 and TRBJ1-1; no clear D. With 0 bases removed from V and 1 base from J, the gap between germline ends came to 10 bases. This CDR3 contains 15 residues. Germline CDR1 reads SGDLS; CDR2 reads YYNGEE. The CDR3 bases are TGTGCCAGCAGCGTAGGGGCAGCCACGAACACTGAAGCTTTCTTT. Amino acid sequence: CASSVGAATNTEAFF.

In its sample, this clonotype was seen a few times. This chain uses TRBV21-1 with TRBJ2-7; TRBD1 is the table's D call and was not checked against the DNA. TRBV21-1 is listed as a pseudogene. The CDR3 has 15 residues. The DNA for the CDR3 is TGTGCCAGCAGCAAAGACCGGGGACAGGGTAGCGAGCAGTACTTC. Protein product: CASSKDRGQGSEQYF.

In its sample, this clonotype was seen a few times. The chain is built from TRBV7-2 and TRBJ2-7, with 13 bases matching TRBD2. Germline assignment: CDR1 SGHTA and CDR2 FQGNSA. There are 19 residues in the CDR3. V lost 5 bases, J lost 3 bases, and 16 bases stayed unmatched. This CDR3 is CASSPRTGGLAGISYEQYF. The CDR3 nucleotides are TGTGCCAGCAGCCCCCGGACAGGGGGACTAGCGGGGATTAGCTACGAGCAGTACTTC.

The rearrangement uses TRBV9 and TRBJ2-5; 7 bases are shared with TRBD2. The CDR3 runs to 13 residues. Germline CDR1 is SGDLS and CDR2 is YYNGEE. V shed 0 bases, J shed 7 bases, and the junction held 3 bases outside the gene matches. The CDR3 spells CASSVVGEGTQYF. DNA for the CDR3: TGTGCCAGCAGCGTAGTGGGGGAGGGGACCCAGTACTTC.

In this sample, this clonotype turned up a few times. The CDR3 DNA sequence: TGTGCCAGCAGCGTAACGGGGGGTCGGGAGACCCAGTACTTC. This encodes CASSVTGGRETQYF. The V gene is TRBV9, the J gene TRBJ2-5; 7 nucleotides match TRBD2. The V segment lost 1 base and the J segment 5 bases; nucleotides outside the gene matches: 5. In germline, CDR1 is SGDLS, CDR2 YYNGEE. The CDR3 is 14 residues long.

Only one count was recorded for this clonotype. The J gene is TRBJ1-4, the V gene TRBV6-5; TRBD1 matches 9 bases. The CDR3 has 13 residues. The germline V gene has CDR1 MNHEY and CDR2 SVGAGI. J gave up 10 bases and V 6 bases, and 6 bases lay outside the gene matches. The CDR3: CASSSDRGGKLFF. The CDR3 DNA reads TGTGCCAGCAGCTCGGACAGGGGAGGAAAACTGTTTTTT.

The CDR3: CSARELAGAYEQYF. The CDR3 DNA follows: TGCAGTGCTAGAGAACTAGCGGGAGCCTACGAGCAGTACTTC. The rearrangement joins TRBV20-1 to TRBJ2-7, with 11 bases aligning to TRBD2. After removal of 0 bases from V and 2 bases from J, the junction contained 0 bases not matched to a gene. Germline V gene sequence: CDR1 DFQATT, CDR2 SNEGSKA (reference sequence). The CDR3 is 14 residues long.

The chain links TRBV6-6 to TRBJ1-1; no clear D. The CDR3 extends over 15 amino acids. The V and J ends lost 2 bases and 5 bases respectively, with 15 bases between them. CDR1 and CDR2 (germline): MNHNY, SVGAGI (reference sequence). CDR3 sequence reads: CASSYVKGSVTEAFF. CDR3 DNA: TGTGCCAGCAGTTACGTTAAAGGGTCCGTAACTGAAGCTTTCTTT.

This clonotype came up a few times. The chain joins TRBV4-3 to TRBJ2-7; D uncertain. The CDR3 has 14 residues. Germline V gene lookup returns CDR1 LGHNA and CDR2 YSLEER. Trimming stripped 1 base from V and 2 bases from J, with 9 bases between. The chain's CDR3 is CASSQGGNTYEQYF. The CDR3 nucleotides read TGCGCCAGCAGCCAAGGAGGTAACACCTACGAGCAGTACTTC.

V usage is TRBV5-1 and J usage is TRBJ2-1, with 7 positions matching TRBD2. Judging by the DNA end, TRBJ2-7 fits better; the J call may be wrong. The CDR3 runs to 17 residues. Germline values: CDR1 SGHRS, CDR2 YFSETQ. CDR3 region: CASSLGISGRTYNEQYF. CDR3 bases: TGCGCCAGCAGCTTGGGGATTAGCGGGCGGACCTACAATGAGCAGTACTTC.

The rearrangement links TRBV27 to TRBJ1-1; 8 positions match TRBD1. The V and J ends lost 4 bases and 1 base, in that order; junction bases with no gene match: 2. The CDR3 runs to 14 residues. CDR1 is MNHEY, CDR2 SMNVEV, per germline (reference sequence). The CDR3 nucleotides are TGTGCCAGCAGTTCCAGGGGGCCGAACACTGAAGCTTTCTTT. As protein: CASSSRGPNTEAFF.

The CDR3 nucleotides are TGTGCCAGCAACCTACAGGGGCTAAATTCACCCCTCCACTTT. Protein: CASNLQGLNSPLHF. The J gene is TRBJ1-6, the V gene TRBV28, with TRBD1 identical over 7 bases. V was pared by 7 bases and J by 7 bases, with 7 bases of the junction left unmatched. In germline, CDR1 is MDHEN, CDR2 SYDVKM. The CDR3 covers 14 residues.

The chain combines TRBV28 with TRBJ1-2, with 7 bases lining up with TRBD1. Looked up from germline, CDR1 is MDHEN and CDR2 is SYDVKM. V lost 5 bases and J lost 2; bases outside the gene matches: 8. This CDR3 spans 15 amino acids. Here the CDR3 reads CASSHDQGGNYGYTF. CDR3 DNA: TGTGCCAGCAGTCACGACCAGGGGGGAAACTATGGCTACACCTTC.

Comment on this clonotype: The junction differs from germline at one of its ends, possibly a read error. J is TRBJ2-5 and V is TRBV12-3 or TRBV12-4; D remains unclear. The CDR3 extends over 15 amino acids. The CDR3 protein is CAGSKRTWAQETQYF. The CDR3 nucleotides read TGTGCCGGCAGTAAAAGGACGTGGGCCCAAGAGACCCAGTACTTC.

The chain uses TRBV7-2 and TRBJ1-1; 9 positions match TRBD1. Trimming removed 5 bases from V and 12 bases from J; junction bases left unmatched: 7. This CDR3 has 12 residues. The germline gives CDR1 SGHTA, CDR2 FQGNSA. For the CDR3, the DNA is TGTGCCAGCAGCGCCGACAGGGGGGCGTCTTTCTTT. Encoded protein: CASSADRGASFF.

This chain uses TRBV7-2 with TRBJ2-7, with D maybe TRBD2 (5 bases). Germline V gene data show CDR1 as SGHTA and CDR2 as FQGNSA. CDR3 size: 13 residues. V lost 0 bases and J 9 bases, leaving 12 bases between the germline ends. The CDR3 sequence is CASSLARRESQYF. CDR3 nucleotide sequence: TGTGCCAGCAGCTTAGCCCGACGGGAATCGCAGTACTTC. Together with reference TRBV7-2 and TRBJ2-7, the CDR3 gives the full variable domain: GAGVSQSPSNKVTEKGKDVELRCDPISGHTALYWYRQSLGQGLEFLIYFQGNSAPDKSGLPSDRFSAERTGGSVSTLTIQRTQQEDSAVYLCASSLARRESQYFGPGTRLTVT.

This clonotype appeared once. The V gene is TRBV6-2 or TRBV6-3, the J gene TRBJ2-7, with 7 bases that match TRBD2. The CDR3 sequence is 14 residues long. V lost 6 bases to trimming and J lost 0 bases; unmatched junction nucleotides: 5. Looked up from germline, CDR1 is MNHEY and CDR2 is SVGEGT. The CDR3 spells CASRVRDYSYEQYF. The CDR3 coding sequence is TGTGCCAGCAGAGTCCGGGACTACTCCTACGAGCAGTACTTC.